This T cell receptor (beta chain) emerged from a study of long-term antiretroviral therapy in people with HIV. A note on this clone: Its antigen is as yet unknown.

Study-wide results and limits: The blood, collected between about 2003 and 2018, was possibly taken under older ART regimens.

Survey-level immunoSEQ v3.0 assays were run. The protocol was immunoSEQ multiplex PCR, while the TCRdb copy is restricted to in-frame clones and leaves out a portion. The table shows around 25,000 clones, with 85% occurring only once. V dropped 0 bases and J dropped 4 bases, with 11 bases sitting between them. Per the germline V gene, CDR1 is SGHDT and CDR2 is YYEEEE. This CDR3 has 14 amino acids. The sample was unsorted PBMCs, taken 2.3 years after starting antiretroviral therapy. The TCR was taken from a man aged 40-49 years with HIV. V is TRBV5-6 and J is TRBJ2-7, with D uncertain. The CDR3: CASSLGGVAYEQYF. Here the CDR3 DNA reads TGTGCCAGCAGCTTGGGTGGGGTAGCTTACGAGCAGTACTTC.